This T cell receptor (beta chain) was recovered during a study of radiotherapy plus CTLA-4 blockade in lung cancer (dated by TCRdb to 2017 to 2018). About the investigation overall: Among the enrolled patients, under 20% had an objective response, and around 31% reached disease control. Overall study results and their limits: Early dynamic changes in blood T cell clones, together with increased serum interferon-beta after radiation, were reported as the strongest predictors of response. After treatment with radiotherapy and ipilimumab, TCR clones that came from tumors expanded in the peripheral blood.

The study tested focal radiation therapy combined with CTLA-4 blockade (ipilimumab) in patients with chemo-refractory metastatic non-small-cell lung cancer. As concerns this clone: No cognate antigen has been identified for it. One base away there is no much larger clone; base qualities are not given.

The library was produced with the immunoSEQ multiplex PCR assay. TCRdb carries this immuneACCESS record with in-frame sequences only. Its versions omit some clonotypes, under half of them owing to an unresolved V gene in the studies checked, with the rest unexplained. The sample table contains approximately 80,000 clones; only one count was recorded for about four fifths of them. The ten largest clones add up to approximately 24% of the sample. The V and J ends are trimmed by 5 bases and 4 bases, leaving 14 bases between them. CDR3 length: 14 amino acids, cysteine to phenylalanine. Solely the CDR3 DNA is kept, with 42 bases framed from the first base. CDR1 and CDR2 are drawn from the germline V gene: SGHVS, FQNEAQ.

This material consisted of peripheral blood, taken from a patient treated with radiotherapy plus ipilimumab. The chain couples TRBV7-8 to TRBJ1-2; the D gene lacks a confident call. The clonotype comes from a human donor with non-small cell lung cancer whose response to radiotherapy plus ipilimumab could not be evaluated. Some clones in this sample may be carry-over from other donors' samples. The DNA reads TGTGCCAGCAGCGCCGAGGCGGTTAGCTATGGCTACACCTTC. It translates as CASSAEAVSYGYTF.